This T cell receptor beta chain was recovered during a study of T-cell reconstitution after alpha-beta-depleted transplantation in children. The authors prepared the TCRbeta library with unique molecular identifiers. TCRdb reprocessed the PCR reads via MiXCR and lists one record per CDR3 protein. Among about 440,000 distinct CDR3 sequences listed, roughly 43% were seen once. Study-level points and caveats: By about two months after transplant, alpha-beta T cells reportedly arose from several hundred graft clones that had expanded. Fresh T-cell production supplied most of the T-cell counts and diversity seen one year after transplant. Recipient T cells and thymic progenitors that survived gave rise to the high TCRbeta diversity observed at day 60 in some patients.

Regarding this clonotype: What it binds is unknown.

This CDR3 region has 15 residues. V lost 5 bases and J lost 0, with 16 bases in between. The germline V gene encodes CDR1 DFQATT and CDR2 SNEGSKA (reference sequence). The chain is built from TRBV20-1 and TRBJ1-2, with D possibly matching TRBD1 (6 bases). This sequence was found in a girl aged 2 to 10 with aplastic anemia, due to receive a stem cell transplant. The material sequenced was PBMCs, taken before TCRalphabeta/CD19-depleted stem cell transplant. CDR3 sequence reads: CSAGPGQTANYGYTF. The CDR3 coding sequence is TGCAGTGCTGGACCCGGACAGACAGCTAACTATGGCTACACCTTC.